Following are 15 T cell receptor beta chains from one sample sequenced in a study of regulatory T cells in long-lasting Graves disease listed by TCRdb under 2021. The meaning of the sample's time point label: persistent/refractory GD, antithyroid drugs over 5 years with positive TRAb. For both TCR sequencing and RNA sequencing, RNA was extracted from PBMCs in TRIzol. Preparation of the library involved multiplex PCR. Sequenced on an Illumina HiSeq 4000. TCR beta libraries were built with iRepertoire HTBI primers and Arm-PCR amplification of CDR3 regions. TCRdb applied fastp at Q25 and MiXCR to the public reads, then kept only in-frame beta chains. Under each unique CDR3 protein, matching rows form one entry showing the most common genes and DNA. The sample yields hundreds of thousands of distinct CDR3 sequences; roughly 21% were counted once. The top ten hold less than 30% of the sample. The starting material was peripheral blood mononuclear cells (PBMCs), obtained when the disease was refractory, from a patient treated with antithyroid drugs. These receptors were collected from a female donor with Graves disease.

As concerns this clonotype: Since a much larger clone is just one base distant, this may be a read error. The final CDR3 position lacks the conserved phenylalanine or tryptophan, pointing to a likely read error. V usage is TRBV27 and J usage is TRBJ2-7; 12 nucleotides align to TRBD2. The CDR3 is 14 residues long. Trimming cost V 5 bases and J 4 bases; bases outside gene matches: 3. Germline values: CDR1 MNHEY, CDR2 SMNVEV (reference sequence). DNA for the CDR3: TGTGCCAGCAGTAGGACTAGCGGGATGTACGAGCAGTACCTC. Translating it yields CASSRTSGMYEQYL.

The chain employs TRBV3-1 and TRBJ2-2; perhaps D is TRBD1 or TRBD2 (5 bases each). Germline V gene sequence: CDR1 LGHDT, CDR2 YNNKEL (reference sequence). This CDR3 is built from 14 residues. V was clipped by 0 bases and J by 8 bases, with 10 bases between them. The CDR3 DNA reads TGTGCCAGCAGCCAAGATGAGGGGAGAGGGGAGCTGTTTTTT. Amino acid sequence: CASSQDEGRGELFF.

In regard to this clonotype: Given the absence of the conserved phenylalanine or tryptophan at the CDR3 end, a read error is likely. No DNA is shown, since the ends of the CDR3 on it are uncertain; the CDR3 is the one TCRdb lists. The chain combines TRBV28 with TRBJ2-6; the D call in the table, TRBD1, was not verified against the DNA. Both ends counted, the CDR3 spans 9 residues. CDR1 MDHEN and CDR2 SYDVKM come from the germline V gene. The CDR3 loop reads CASSLGGMV.

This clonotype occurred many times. The CDR3 DNA is TGTGCCAGCAGCTTAAGGGCAGGGAGAGGGGTTCAAGAGACCCAGTACTTC. It yields the protein CASSLRAGRGVQETQYF. This rearrangement joins TRBV7-2 to TRBJ2-5; D possibly matches TRBD1 or TRBD2 (5 bases each). CDR3 length: 17 amino acids. Trimming took off 2 bases at V and 2 bases at J, with 18 bases between the two ends. CDR1 and CDR2 (germline): SGHTA, FQGNSA.

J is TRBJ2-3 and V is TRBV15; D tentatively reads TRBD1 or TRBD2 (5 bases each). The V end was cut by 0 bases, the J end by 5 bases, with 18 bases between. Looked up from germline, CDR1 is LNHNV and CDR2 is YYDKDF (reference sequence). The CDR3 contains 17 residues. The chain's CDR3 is CATSRDYGASSLDTQYF. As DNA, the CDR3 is TGTGCCACCAGCAGAGATTACGGGGCGAGCTCTTTAGATACGCAGTATTTT.

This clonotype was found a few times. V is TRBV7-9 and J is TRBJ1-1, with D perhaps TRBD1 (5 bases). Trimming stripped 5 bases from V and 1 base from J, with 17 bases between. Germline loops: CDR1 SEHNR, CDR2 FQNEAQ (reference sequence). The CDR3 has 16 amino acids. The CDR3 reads CASSTPGTQPNTEAFF. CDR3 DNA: TGTGCCAGCAGCACTCCAGGGACCCAGCCGAACACTGAAGCTTTCTTT.

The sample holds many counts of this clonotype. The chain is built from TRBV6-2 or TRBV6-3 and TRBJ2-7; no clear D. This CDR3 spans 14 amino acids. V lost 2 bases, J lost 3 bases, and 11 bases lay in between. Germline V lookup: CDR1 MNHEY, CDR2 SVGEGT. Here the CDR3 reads CASSYVRPFYEQYF. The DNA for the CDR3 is TGTGCCAGCAGTTACGTGAGGCCGTTCTACGAGCAGTACTTC.

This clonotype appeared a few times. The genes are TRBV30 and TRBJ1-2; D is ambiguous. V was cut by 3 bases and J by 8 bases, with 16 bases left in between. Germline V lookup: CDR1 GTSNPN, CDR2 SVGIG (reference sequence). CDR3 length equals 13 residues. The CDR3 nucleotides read TGTGCCTGGAGGGCACTACCTGGCGAGGGCTACACCTTC. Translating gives CAWRALPGEGYTF.

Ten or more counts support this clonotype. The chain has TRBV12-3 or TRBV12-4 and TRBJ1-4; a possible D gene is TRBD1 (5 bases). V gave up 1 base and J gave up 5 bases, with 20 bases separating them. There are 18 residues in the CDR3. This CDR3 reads CASSLGAGRGGGNEKLFF. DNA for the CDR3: TGTGCCAGCAGTTTAGGGGCTGGACGAGGCGGGGGGAATGAAAAACTGTTTTTT.

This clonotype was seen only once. The CDR3 loop is CASSVFLSDEQFF. For the CDR3, the DNA is TGCGCCAGCAGCGTGTTCCTCTCCGATGAGCAGTTCTTC. This chain uses TRBV5-1 with TRBJ2-5; no clear D gene. The closer fit of TRBJ2-1 to the DNA end suggests the J call may be wrong. Germline-derived CDR1 and CDR2 are SGHRS and YFSETQ. The CDR3 totals 13 residues.

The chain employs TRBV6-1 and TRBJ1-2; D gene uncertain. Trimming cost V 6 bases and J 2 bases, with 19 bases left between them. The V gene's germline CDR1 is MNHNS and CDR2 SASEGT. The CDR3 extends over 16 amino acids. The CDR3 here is CASSDGRLGGNYGYTF. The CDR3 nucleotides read TGTGCCAGCAGCGACGGGCGCCTGGGTGGAAACTATGGCTACACCTTC.

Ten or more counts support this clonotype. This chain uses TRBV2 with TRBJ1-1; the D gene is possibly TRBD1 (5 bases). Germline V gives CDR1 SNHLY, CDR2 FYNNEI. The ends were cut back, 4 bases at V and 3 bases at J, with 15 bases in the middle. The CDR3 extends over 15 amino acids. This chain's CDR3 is CASSGRTWRDTEAFF. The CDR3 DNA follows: TGTGCCAGCAGTGGCCGGACATGGAGGGACACTGAAGCTTTCTTT.

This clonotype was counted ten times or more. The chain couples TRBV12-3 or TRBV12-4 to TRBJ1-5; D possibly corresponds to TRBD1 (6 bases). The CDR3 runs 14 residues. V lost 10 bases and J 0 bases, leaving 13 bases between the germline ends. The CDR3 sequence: CATTQGDSNQPQHF. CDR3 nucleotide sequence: TGTGCCACCACACAGGGAGATAGCAATCAGCCCCAGCATTTT.

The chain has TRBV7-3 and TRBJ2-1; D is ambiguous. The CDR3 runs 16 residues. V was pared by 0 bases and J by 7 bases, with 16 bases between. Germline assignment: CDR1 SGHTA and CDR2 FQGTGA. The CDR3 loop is CASSLTAPTAFNEQFF. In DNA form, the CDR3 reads TGTGCCAGCAGCTTAACGGCTCCTACTGCGTTTAATGAGCAGTTCTTC.

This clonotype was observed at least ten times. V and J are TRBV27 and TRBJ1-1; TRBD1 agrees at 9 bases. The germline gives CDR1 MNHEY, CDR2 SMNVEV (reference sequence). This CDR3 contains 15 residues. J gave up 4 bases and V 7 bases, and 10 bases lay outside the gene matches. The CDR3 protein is CASTRPGQGGTEAFF. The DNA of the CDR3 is TGTGCCAGCACGCGCCCGGGACAGGGTGGCACTGAAGCTTTCTTT.